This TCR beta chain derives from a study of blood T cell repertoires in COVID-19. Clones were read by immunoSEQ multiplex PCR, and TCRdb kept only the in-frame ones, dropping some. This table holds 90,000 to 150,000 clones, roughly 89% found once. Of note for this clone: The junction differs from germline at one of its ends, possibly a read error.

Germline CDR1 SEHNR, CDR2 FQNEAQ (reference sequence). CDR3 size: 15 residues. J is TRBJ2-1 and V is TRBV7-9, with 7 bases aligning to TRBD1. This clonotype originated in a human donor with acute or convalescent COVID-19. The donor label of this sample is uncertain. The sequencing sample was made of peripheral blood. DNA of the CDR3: TGTGCGAGCAAAGGGGGCGTGGGTATATACAATGAGCAGTTCTTC. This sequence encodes CASKGGVGIYNEQFF.